This TCR beta chain derives from a study of blood T cell repertoires in COVID-19 (dated by TCRdb to the early 2020s). At the level of the whole study: Samples from collaborators originated in the United States, Italy and Spain and spanned both the acute and convalescent phases of COVID-19. The repertoires were released in a freely available public database meant as a resource for research on the immune response to SARS-CoV-2. The dataset comprised deeply sampled blood TCRbeta repertoires from subjects exposed to, actively infected with, or recovered from COVID-19. The material from the prospective study consisted of cDNA or gDNA derived from T cells, B-cell-depleted T cells, or PBMCs. HLA class I and class II types, where available, came from metadata supplied by the sample provider rather than from assay-based typing. The samples were drawn from the first 160 participants of the ongoing ImmuneRACE study and from over a thousand subjects provided by 6 global collaborators. Sample metadata almost always included a de-identified subject ID, COVID-19 status, age in years and sex. General conclusions and limits of the study: Clinical and demographic metadata were provided uncurated, with the amount varying by source and participant.

Note on this clone: Its antigen specificity is not known. Within one base of it there is no much larger clone, and no base qualities were kept.

TCRbeta CDR3 regions were amplified from genomic DNA using the immunoSEQ Assay, a bias-controlled multiplex PCR. The study's own analysis went as follows. The number of nucleated cells in each sample was estimated by amplification of reference gene primers within the assay. To quantify the absolute abundance of each unique TCRbeta CDR3 rearrangement, sequence reads were collapsed and filtered. Productive Simpson clonality was computed per sample as the square root of Simpson's diversity index over productive rearrangements. TCRdb took this table from immuneACCESS and kept in-frame rearrangements with V and J called. Such tables lack part of the clones; where checked against another copy, unresolved V genes explain under half of the gap, and the rest is unexplained. V, J and clone size reflect that table, while D and trimming were determined from the DNA. The sample profile shows under 300,000 clones; approximately 84% of them were found once. The top ten constitute over 1.3% of the sample.

One collaborating source in Seattle enrolled patients while the patients were actively infected and followed the patients over time throughout the course of disease. Each collaborating institution followed its own protocols to collect whole blood in K2EDTA tubes. For TCRbeta analysis, collaborators shipped samples as frozen whole blood, isolated PBMCs, or DNA extracted from either of those sample types. Sequencing input: peripheral blood. The sequence was obtained from a human donor with COVID-19, enrolled during active disease. The donor label of this sample is uncertain.

The CDR3 region reads CASSSLGLATPRGGEQFF. The sequence in DNA is TGTGCCAGCAGCTCTCTAGGGCTAGCGACTCCCCGCGGGGGTGAGCAGTTCTTC. The chain uses TRBV7-2 and TRBJ2-1; 7 of the junction bases match TRBD2. From the germline V gene, CDR1 is SGHTA and CDR2 is FQGNSA. The V end gives up 4 bases and the J end 9 bases, leaving 21 bases in the junction not matched to a gene. The CDR3 sequence holds 18 residues, the cysteine and phenylalanine included. Solely the CDR3 DNA is kept, with 54 bases framed from the first base.